This T cell receptor beta chain was obtained from a study of T-cell reconstitution after alpha-beta-depleted transplantation in children. TCRbeta library preparation incorporated unique molecular identifiers. MiXCR, run by TCRdb on the PCR reads, gives a single entry per CDR3 protein. The table lists more than 200,000 distinct CDR3 sequences, 20% to 30% of them singletons, with about 4.8% in the top ten. This clonotype was seen more than once but under ten times. The CDR3 extends over 14 amino acids. The V gene's germline CDR1 is LGHNA and CDR2 YSLEER. Trimming at V came to 4 bases and at J to 3 bases, leaving 3 bases not matched to a gene.

The clonotype was recovered from a female patient between 2 and 15 years old who had a stem cell transplant for congenital amegakaryocytic thrombocytopenia, so the T cells may come from the graft donor. Sequenced here: PBMCs, mostly from graft donor cells, sampled 360 days after TCRalphabeta/CD19-depleted stem cell transplant. The gene calls are TRBV4-3 and TRBJ2-1; 7 bases are shared with TRBD2. The CDR3: CASSPRDYYNEQFF. As DNA, the CDR3 is TGCGCCAGCAGCCCCCGGGACTACTACAATGAGCAGTTCTTC.